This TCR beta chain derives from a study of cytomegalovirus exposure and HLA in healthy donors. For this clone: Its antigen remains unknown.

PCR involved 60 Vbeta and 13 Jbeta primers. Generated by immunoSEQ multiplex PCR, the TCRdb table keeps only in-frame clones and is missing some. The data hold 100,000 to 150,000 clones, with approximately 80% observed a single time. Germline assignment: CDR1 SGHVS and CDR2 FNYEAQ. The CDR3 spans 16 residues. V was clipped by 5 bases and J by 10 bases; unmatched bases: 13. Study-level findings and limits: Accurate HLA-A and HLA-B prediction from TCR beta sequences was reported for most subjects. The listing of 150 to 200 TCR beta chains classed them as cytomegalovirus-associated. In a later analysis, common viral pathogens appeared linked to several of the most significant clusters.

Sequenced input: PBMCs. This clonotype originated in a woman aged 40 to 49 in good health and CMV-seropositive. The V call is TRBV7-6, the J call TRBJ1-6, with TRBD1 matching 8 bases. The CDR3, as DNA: TGTGCCAGCAGCATAACCGGACAGGGATTCTTCTCACCCCTCCACTTT. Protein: CASSITGQGFFSPLHF.